Below, one T cell receptor (beta chain) is given with its context. Its antigen is not known. PCR employed 60 Vbeta and 13 Jbeta primers. Per the original data handling: Approximately 80 million unique TCR beta chains, roughly 11 million of them shared, were counted by a later analysis. Sequenced by immunoSEQ multiplex PCR; TCRdb stores in-frame clones only, minus some. V and J calls and clone size are given by that table; D and trimming were obtained from the DNA. The profile shows 150,000 to 200,000 clones, around 80% of them singletons. The data are from a study of cytomegalovirus exposure and HLA in healthy donors. Study background: Membership in the Caucasian-associated ancestry cluster was found for 75% to 85% of about 430 genotyped donors.

Study observations and caveats: Among TCR beta chains of equal frequency, HLA-associated ones were more clonally expanded in a later analysis. Cytomegalovirus-associated status was assigned to around 160 TCR beta chains.

Losses at the gene ends were 4 bases for V and 1 base for J; bases not matched to a gene: 5. The CDR3 runs to 16 residues. The germline gives CDR1 SGHAT, CDR2 FQDESV (reference sequence). Input material: PBMCs. V usage is TRBV11-1 and J usage is TRBJ2-5; 11 nucleotides align to TRBD2. The sequence came from a male donor in good health and CMV-seropositive. CDR3 DNA: TGTGCCAGCAGCTGCCTAGCGGGAGGTTCCCAAGAGACCCAGTACTTC. Translating gives CASSCLAGGSQETQYF.